The clone carrying this TCR beta chain was seen only once. Its cognate antigen is unknown. This sample was taken from a study of cytomegalovirus exposure and HLA in healthy donors. Notes on the study in general: In a later analysis, V- and J-gene trimming of beta chains associated with a DCLRE1C missense variant, replicated independently. The study had only CMV serostatus as immune exposure information. Highly shared sequence variants in one cluster were likely a sequencing artifact.

The primer mix had 60 Vbeta and 13 Jbeta primers. TCRdb's table, derived via immunoSEQ multiplex PCR, lists solely in-frame clones and lacks some. The top ten hold around 0.95% of the sample, which has around 100,000 clones, over 65% seen once. The receptor was derived from a woman between 25 and 40 years old in good health and CMV-seronegative. Source material: PBMCs.

The DNA for the CDR3 is TGTGCCAGCAGCTTAGATCCAAGGGGGCCGAACTATGGCTACACCTTC. Amino acids: CASSLDPRGPNYGYTF. This rearrangement joins TRBV11-2 to TRBJ1-2; 7 bases fit TRBD1. Germline trimming cut 0 bases from V and 2 bases from J; bases unmatched to any gene: 6. This CDR3 has 16 residues. Germline loops: CDR1 SGHAT, CDR2 FQNNGV.